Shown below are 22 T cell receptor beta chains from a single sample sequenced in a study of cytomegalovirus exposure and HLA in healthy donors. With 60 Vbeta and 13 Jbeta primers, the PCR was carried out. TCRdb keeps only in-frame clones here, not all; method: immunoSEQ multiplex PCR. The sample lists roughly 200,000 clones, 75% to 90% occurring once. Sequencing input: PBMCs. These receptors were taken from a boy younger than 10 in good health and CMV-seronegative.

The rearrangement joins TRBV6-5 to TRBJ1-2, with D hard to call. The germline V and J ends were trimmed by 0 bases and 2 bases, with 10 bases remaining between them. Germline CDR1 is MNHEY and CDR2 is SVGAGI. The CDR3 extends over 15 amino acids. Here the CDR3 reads CASSYSGRTNYGYTF. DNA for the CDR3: TGTGCCAGCAGTTACTCGGGCAGAACAAACTATGGCTACACCTTC.

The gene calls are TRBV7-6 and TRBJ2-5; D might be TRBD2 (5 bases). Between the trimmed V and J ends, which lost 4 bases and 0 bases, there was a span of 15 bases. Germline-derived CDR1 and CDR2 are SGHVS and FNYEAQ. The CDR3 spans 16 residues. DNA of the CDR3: TGTGCCAGCAGCTCTTGGCGCTACGGGAACCAAGAGACCCAGTACTTC. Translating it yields CASSSWRYGNQETQYF.

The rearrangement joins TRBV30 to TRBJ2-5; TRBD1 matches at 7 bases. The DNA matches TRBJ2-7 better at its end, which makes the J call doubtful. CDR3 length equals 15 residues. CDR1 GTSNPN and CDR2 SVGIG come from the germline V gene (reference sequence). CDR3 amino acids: CAWSVPKGARYEQYF. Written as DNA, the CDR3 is TGTGCCTGGAGTGTACCTAAGGGGGCCAGATACGAGCAGTACTTC.

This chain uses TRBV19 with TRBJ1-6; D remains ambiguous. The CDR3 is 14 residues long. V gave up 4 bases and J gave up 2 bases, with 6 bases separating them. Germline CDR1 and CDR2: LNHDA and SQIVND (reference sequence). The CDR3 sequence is CASSSGTYNSPLHF. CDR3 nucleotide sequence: TGTGCCAGTAGTAGCGGGACCTATAATTCACCCCTCCACTTT.

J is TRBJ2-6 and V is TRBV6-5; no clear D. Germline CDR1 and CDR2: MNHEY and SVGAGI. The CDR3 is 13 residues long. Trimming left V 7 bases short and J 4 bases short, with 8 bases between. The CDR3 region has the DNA TGTGCCAGCACCTCCCCGGGGGCCAACGTCCTGACTTTC. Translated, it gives CASTSPGANVLTF.

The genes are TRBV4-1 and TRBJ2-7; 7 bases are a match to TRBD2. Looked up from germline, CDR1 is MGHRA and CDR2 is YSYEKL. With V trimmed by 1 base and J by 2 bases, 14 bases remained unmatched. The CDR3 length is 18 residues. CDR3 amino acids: CASSQGEMVPSGAYEQYF. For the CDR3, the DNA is TGCGCCAGCAGCCAAGGAGAGATGGTCCCTAGCGGCGCCTACGAGCAGTACTTC.

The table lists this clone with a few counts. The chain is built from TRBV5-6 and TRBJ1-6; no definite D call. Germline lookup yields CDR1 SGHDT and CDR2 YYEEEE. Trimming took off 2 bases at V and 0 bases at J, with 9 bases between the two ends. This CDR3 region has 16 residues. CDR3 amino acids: CASSFWEASYNSPLHF. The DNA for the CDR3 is TGTGCCAGCAGCTTTTGGGAGGCCTCCTATAATTCACCCCTCCACTTT.

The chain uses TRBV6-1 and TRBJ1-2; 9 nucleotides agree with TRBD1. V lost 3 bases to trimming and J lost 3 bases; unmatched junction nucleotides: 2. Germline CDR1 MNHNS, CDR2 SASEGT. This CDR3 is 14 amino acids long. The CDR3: CASSEDRGYYGYTF. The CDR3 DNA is TGTGCCAGCAGTGAGGACAGGGGATACTATGGCTACACCTTC.

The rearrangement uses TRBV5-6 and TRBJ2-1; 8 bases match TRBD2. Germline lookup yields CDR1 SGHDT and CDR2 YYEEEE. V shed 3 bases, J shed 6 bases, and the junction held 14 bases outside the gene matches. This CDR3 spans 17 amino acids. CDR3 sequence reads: CASSWGPGGAGVNEQFF. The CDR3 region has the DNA TGTGCCAGCAGCTGGGGGCCCGGGGGAGCGGGGGTCAATGAGCAGTTCTTC.

Here the CDR3 reads CASRWTGTGAYEQYF. For the CDR3, the DNA is TGTGCCAGCAGGTGGACCGGGACAGGGGCGTACGAGCAGTACTTC. V usage is TRBV27 and J usage is TRBJ2-7; 10 positions agree with TRBD1. J gave up 4 bases and V 6 bases, and 9 bases lay outside the gene matches. The CDR3 contains 15 residues. Germline lookup yields CDR1 MNHEY and CDR2 SMNVEV (reference sequence).

DNA for the CDR3: TGTGCCAGCAGCTTAGTCGGGCTAGCGGGAGGGAACGAGCAGTACTTC. Translated: CASSLVGLAGGNEQYF. This rearrangement joins TRBV7-8 to TRBJ2-7; 12 bases match TRBD2. There are 16 residues in the CDR3. V shed 1 base, J shed 5 bases, and the junction held 6 bases outside the gene matches. Per germline, CDR1 SGHVS and CDR2 FQNEAQ.

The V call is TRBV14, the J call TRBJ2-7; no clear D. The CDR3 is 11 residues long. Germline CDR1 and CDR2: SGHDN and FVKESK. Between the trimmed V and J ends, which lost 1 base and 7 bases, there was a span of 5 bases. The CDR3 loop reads CASSQAREQYF. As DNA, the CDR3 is TGTGCCAGCAGCCAAGCGAGGGAGCAGTACTTC.

The CDR3 sequence is CASSSPLTRGAFF. CDR3 bases: TGTGCCAGCAGCTCTCCCCTCACCCGGGGAGCTTTCTTT. The chain carries TRBV7-9 and TRBJ1-1; D is ambiguous. This CDR3 comprises 13 residues. With 4 bases removed from V and 10 bases from J, the gap between germline ends came to 16 bases. CDR1 and CDR2 from the germline V gene are SEHNR and FQNEAQ (reference sequence).

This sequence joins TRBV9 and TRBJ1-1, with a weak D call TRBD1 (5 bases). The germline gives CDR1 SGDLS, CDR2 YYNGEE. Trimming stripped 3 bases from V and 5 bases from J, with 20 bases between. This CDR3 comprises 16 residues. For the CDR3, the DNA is TGTGCCAGCAGCGACGGGGGAGGAGCGGCGGGTACTGAAGCTTTCTTT. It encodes CASSDGGGAAGTEAFF.

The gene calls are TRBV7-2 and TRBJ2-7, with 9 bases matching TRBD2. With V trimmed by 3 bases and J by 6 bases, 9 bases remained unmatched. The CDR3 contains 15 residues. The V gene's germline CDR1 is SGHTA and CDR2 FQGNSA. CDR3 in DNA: TGTGCCAGCAGCTTTGTTAGCGGGAGTTCTGTCGAGCAGTACTTC. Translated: CASSFVSGSSVEQYF. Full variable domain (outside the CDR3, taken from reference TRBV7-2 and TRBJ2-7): GAGVSQSPSNKVTEKGKDVELRCDPISGHTALYWYRQSLGQGLEFLIYFQGNSAPDKSGLPSDRFSAERTGGSVSTLTIQRTQQEDSAVYLCASSFVSGSSVEQYFGPGTRLTVT.

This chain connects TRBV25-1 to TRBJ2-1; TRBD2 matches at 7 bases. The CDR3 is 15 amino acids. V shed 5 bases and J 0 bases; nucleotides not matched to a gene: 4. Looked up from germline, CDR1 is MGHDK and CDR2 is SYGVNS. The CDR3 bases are TGTGCCAGCAGTAGCGGGAACAGCTCCTACAATGAGCAGTTCTTC. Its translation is CASSSGNSSYNEQFF. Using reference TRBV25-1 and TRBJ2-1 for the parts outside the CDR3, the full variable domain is EADIYQTPRYLVIGTGKKITLECSQTMGHDKMYWYQQDPGMELHLIHYSYGVNSTEKGDLSSESTVSRIRTEHFPLTLESARPSHTSQYLCASSSGNSSYNEQFFGPGTRLTVL.

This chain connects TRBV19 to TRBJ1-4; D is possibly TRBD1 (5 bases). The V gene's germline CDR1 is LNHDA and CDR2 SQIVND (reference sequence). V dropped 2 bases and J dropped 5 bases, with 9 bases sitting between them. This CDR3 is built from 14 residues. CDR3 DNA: TGTGCCAGTAGTATATCAGGGTTGAATGAAAAACTGTTTTTT. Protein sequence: CASSISGLNEKLFF.

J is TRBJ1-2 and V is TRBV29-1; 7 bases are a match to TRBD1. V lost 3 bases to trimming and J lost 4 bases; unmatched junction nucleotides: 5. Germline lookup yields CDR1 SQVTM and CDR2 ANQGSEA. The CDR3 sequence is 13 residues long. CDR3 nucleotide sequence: TGCAGCGTTGACCCGGGACAGATCTATGGCTACACCTTC. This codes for CSVDPGQIYGYTF.

Here the CDR3 reads CASSLTSGEYEQYF. CDR3 nucleotide sequence: TGTGCCAGCAGTTTGACTAGCGGGGAATACGAGCAGTACTTC. The chain combines TRBV28 with TRBJ2-5, with TRBD2 matching 11 bases. The J call is in doubt because the DNA end fits TRBJ2-7 better. The CDR3 is made up of 14 amino acids. The germline CDR1 and CDR2 sequences are MDHEN and SYDVKM.

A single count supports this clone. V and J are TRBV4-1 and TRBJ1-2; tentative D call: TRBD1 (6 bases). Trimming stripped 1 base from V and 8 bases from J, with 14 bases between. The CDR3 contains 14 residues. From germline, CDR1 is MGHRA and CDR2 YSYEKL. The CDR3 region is CASSQVTGRRGYTF. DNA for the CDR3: TGCGCCAGCAGCCAAGTTACAGGGCGAAGGGGCTACACCTTC.

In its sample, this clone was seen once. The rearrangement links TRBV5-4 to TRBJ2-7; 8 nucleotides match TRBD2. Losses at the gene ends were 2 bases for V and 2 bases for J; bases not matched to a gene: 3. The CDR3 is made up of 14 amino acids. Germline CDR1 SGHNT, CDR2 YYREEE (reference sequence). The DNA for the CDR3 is TGTGCCAGCAGCTTTAGCGGGGTCCCCTACGAGCAGTACTTC. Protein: CASSFSGVPYEQYF.

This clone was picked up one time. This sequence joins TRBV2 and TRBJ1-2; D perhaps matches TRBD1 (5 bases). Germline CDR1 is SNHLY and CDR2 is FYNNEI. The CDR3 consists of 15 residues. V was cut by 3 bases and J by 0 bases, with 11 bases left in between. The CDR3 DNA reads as TGTGCCAGCAGTGATCCGGGGGGGGCTAACTATGGCTACACCTTC. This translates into CASSDPGGANYGYTF.